This T cell receptor (beta chain) was recovered during a study of T cells after yellow fever vaccination. This CDR3 comprises 13 residues. The V end was cut by 8 bases, the J end by 6 bases, with 14 bases between. In its sample, this clonotype was seen a few times. Its specificity is not known. General study points: Clonotype sharing between CD4 and CD8 compartments was small. When the response was secondary, it was weaker but reached its peak faster, day 5 versus 15. Booster sampling recovered most clones from primary vaccination (about 97% CD4, roughly 90% CD8).

UMIs were added to TCR cDNA along with a universal primer site when it was made by 5'RACE template switching. TCRdb recomputed calls from the 5' RACE reads with MiXCR, one row per CDR3 protein. The repertoire holds around 590,000 distinct CDR3 sequences, 12% seen once, with 14% to 15% in the top ten. The TCR originated in a man under 40 who received the YFV17D yellow fever vaccine. The chain couples TRBV12-3 or TRBV12-4 to TRBJ2-1; D unresolved. The specimen was PBMCs, collected on the day of the yellow fever booster vaccination. Here the CDR3 DNA reads TGTGCCAGCTCACTACCTATGATCAATGAGCAGTTCTTC. Encoded protein: CASSLPMINEQFF.